This T cell receptor (beta chain) was recovered during a study of cytomegalovirus exposure and HLA in healthy donors. The primer mix had 60 Vbeta and 13 Jbeta primers. TCRdb keeps only in-frame clones here, not all; method: immunoSEQ multiplex PCR. Found here are just over 150,000 clones, approximately 86% of them singletons; the top ten hold about 6.4%. Germline values: CDR1 MGHRA, CDR2 YSYEKL. V was trimmed by 3 bases and J by 0 bases, leaving 15 bases between them. The CDR3 is 17 residues long. Only one count was recorded for this clone. This chain links TRBV4-1 with TRBJ2-1; D might be TRBD2 (6 bases). Sequences were obtained from PBMCs. This clonotype was obtained from a woman aged 50 to 60 in good health and CMV-seropositive. The CDR3 spells CASSQDQRGSSYNEQFF. CDR3 DNA sequence: TGCGCCAGCAGCCAGGACCAACGGGGGAGCTCCTACAATGAGCAGTTCTTC.